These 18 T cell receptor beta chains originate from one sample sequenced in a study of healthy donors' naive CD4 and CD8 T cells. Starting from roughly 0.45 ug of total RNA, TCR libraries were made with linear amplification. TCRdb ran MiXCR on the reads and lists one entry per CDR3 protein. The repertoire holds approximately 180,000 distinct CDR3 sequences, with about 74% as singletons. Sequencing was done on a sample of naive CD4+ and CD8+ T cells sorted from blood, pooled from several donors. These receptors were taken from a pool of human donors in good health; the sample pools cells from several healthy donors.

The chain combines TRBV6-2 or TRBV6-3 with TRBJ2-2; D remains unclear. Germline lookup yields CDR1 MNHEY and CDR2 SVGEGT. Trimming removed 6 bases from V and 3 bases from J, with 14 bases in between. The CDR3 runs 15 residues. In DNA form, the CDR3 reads TGTGCCAGCAGCATCCCGCCGGAACACACCGGGGAGCTGTTTTTT. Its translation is CASSIPPEHTGELFF.

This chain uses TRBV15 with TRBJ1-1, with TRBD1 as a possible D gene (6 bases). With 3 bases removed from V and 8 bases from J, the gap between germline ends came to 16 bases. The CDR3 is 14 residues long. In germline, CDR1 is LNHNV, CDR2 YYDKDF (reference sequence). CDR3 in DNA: TGTGCCACCAGCAGGGCCAGGGGAGGGGCCGAAGCTTTCTTT. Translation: CATSRARGGAEAFF.

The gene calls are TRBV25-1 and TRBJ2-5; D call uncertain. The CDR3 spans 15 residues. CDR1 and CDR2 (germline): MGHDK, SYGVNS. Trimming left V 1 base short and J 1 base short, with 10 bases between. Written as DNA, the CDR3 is TGTGCCAGCAGTGAATTGAGAGGCAGCCAAGAGACCCAGTACTTC. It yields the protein CASSELRGSQETQYF. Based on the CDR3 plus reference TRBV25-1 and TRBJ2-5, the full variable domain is EADIYQTPRYLVIGTGKKITLECSQTMGHDKMYWYQQDPGMELHLIHYSYGVNSTEKGDLSSESTVSRIRTEHFPLTLESARPSHTSQYLCASSELRGSQETQYFGPGTRLLVL.

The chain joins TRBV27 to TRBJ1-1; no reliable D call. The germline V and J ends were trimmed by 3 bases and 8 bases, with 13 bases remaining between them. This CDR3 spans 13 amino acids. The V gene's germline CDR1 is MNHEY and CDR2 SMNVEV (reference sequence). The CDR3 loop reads CASSFGLGTEAFF. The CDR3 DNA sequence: TGTGCCAGCAGTTTTGGTTTAGGCACAGAAGCTTTCTTT.

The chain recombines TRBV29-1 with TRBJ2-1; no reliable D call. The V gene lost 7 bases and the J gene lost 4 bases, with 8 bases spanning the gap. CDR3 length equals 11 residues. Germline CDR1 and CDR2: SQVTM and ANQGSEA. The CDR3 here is CSERTYNEQFF. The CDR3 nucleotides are TGCAGCGAAAGGACGTACAATGAGCAGTTCTTC.

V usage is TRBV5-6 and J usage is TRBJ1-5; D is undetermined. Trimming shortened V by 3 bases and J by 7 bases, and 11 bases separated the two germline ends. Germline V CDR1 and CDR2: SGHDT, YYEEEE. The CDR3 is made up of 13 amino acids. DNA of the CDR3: TGTGCCAGCAGCTATGGCCCGGGGCAGCCCCAGCATTTT. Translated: CASSYGPGQPQHF.

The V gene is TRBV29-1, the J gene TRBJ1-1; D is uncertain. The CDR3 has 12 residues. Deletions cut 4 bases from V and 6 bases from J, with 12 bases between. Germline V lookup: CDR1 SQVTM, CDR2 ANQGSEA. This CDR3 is CSVVLLEAEAFF. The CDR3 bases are TGCAGCGTTGTTCTCCTAGAAGCTGAAGCTTTCTTT.

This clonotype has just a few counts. The CDR3 spells CSVLTANTGELFF. Here the CDR3 DNA reads TGCAGCGTTCTGACAGCGAACACCGGGGAGCTGTTTTTT. J is TRBJ2-2 and V is TRBV29-1; perhaps TRBD1 as D (5 bases). CDR1 SQVTM and CDR2 ANQGSEA come from the germline V gene. Trimming took off 5 bases at V and 0 bases at J, with 7 bases between the two ends. CDR3 length: 13 amino acids.

The CDR3 DNA reads as TGCAGCGTCGGGAGCATACAGGGTCCAGAGCAGTACTTC. It encodes CSVGSIQGPEQYF. The V call is TRBV29-1, the J call TRBJ2-7; D may be TRBD1 or TRBD2 (6 bases each). Trimming left V 6 bases short and J 7 bases short, with 19 bases between. The CDR3 has 13 residues. Looked up from germline, CDR1 is SQVTM and CDR2 is ANQGSEA.

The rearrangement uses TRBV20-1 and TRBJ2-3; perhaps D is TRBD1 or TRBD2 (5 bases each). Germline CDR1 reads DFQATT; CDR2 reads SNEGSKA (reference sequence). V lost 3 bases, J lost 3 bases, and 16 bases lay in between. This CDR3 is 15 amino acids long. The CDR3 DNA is TGCAGTGCTAGGGGACGGGCCCAGGGAACAGATACGCAGTATTTT. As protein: CSARGRAQGTDTQYF.

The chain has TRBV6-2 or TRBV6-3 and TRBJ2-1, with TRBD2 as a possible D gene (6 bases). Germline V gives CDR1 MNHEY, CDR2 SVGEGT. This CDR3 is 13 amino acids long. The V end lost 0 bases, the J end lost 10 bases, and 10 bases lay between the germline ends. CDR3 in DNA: TGTGCCAGCAGTTACTCTCACCGGGGGGAGCAGTTCTTC. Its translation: CASSYSHRGEQFF.

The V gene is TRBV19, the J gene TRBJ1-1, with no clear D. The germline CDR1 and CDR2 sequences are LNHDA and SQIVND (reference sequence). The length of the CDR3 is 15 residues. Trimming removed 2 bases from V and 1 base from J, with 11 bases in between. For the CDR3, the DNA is TGTGCCAGTAGTATAAGCGACGGCACGAACACTGAAGCTTTCTTT. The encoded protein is CASSISDGTNTEAFF.

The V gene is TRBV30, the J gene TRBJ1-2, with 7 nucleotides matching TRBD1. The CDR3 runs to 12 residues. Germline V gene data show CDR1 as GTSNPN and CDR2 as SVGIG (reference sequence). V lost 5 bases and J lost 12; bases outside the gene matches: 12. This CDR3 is CAWGTVNGGHTF. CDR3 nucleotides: TGTGCCTGGGGGACAGTTAATGGGGGCCACACCTTC. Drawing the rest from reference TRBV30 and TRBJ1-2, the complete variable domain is SQTIHQWPATLVQPVGSPLSLECTVEGTSNPNLYWYRQAAGRGLQLLFYSVGIGQISSEVPQNLSASRPQDRQFILSSKKLLLSDSGFYLCAWGTVNGGHTFGSGTRLTVV.

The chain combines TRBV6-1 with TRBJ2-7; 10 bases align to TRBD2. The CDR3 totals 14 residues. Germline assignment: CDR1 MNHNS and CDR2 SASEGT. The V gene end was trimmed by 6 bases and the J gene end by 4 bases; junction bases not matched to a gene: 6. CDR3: CASRRLAGVYEQYF. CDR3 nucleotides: TGTGCCAGCAGGCGGCTAGCGGGAGTGTACGAGCAGTACTTC.

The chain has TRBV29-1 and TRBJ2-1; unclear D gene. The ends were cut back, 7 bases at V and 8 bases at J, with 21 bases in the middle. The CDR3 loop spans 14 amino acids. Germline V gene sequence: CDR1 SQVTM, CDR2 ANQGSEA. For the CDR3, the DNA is TGCAGCGCCCCTGACCATCTGGGCTTGGATGAGCAGTTCTTC. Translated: CSAPDHLGLDEQFF.

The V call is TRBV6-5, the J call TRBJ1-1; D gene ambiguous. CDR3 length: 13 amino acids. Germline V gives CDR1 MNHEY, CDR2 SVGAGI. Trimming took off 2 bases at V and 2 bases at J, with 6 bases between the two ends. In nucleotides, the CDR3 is TGTGCCAGCAGTTACCAGAGTAACACTGAAGCTTTCTTT. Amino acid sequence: CASSYQSNTEAFF.

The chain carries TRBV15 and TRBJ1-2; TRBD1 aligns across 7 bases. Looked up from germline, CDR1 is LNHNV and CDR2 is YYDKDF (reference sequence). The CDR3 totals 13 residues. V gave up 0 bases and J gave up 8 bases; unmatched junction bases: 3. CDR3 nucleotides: TGTGCCACCAGCAGAGAGGACAGGCTGGGCTACACCTTC. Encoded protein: CATSREDRLGYTF.

The CDR3 loop reads CASREQVAEETQYF. The CDR3 nucleotides read TGCGCCAGCAGGGAACAGGTAGCCGAAGAGACCCAGTACTTC. The chain is built from TRBV4-1 and TRBJ2-5; D is possibly TRBD1 (5 bases). Germline V gene lookup returns CDR1 MGHRA and CDR2 YSYEKL. Trimming stripped 6 bases from V and 3 bases from J, with 14 bases between. The CDR3 covers 14 residues.